Below are 30 T cell receptor beta chains sequenced from a single sample in a study of blood T cell repertoires in COVID-19 (dated by TCRdb to 2018 to 2021). The protocol used for the library was the immunoSEQ multiplex PCR assay. TCRdb carries this immuneACCESS record with in-frame sequences only. Its versions omit some clonotypes, under half of them owing to an unresolved V gene in the studies checked, with the rest unexplained. The sample contains fewer than 250,000 clones, around 90% of them found a single time. Jointly, the top ten make up roughly 6% of the sample. The material sequenced was peripheral blood. The receptors stem from a man in his 60s who had recovered from COVID-19.

The chain recombines TRBV7-3 with TRBJ2-1; no definite D call. The V gene's germline CDR1 is SGHTA and CDR2 FQGTGA. Trimming shortened V by 5 bases and J by 0 bases, and 14 bases separated the two germline ends. The CDR3 is 16 residues long. The CDR3 region is CASSPQTSISYNEQFF. CDR3 DNA sequence: TGTGCCAGCAGCCCACAGACATCAATCTCCTACAATGAGCAGTTCTTC. Variable domain in full (rest from reference TRBV7-3 and TRBJ2-1): GAGVSQTPSNKVTEKGKYVELRCDPISGHTALYWYRQSLGQGPEFLIYFQGTGAADDSGLPNDRFFAVRPEGSVSTLKIQRTERGDSAVYLCASSPQTSISYNEQFFGPGTRLTVL.

CDR3: CASSFRDRSNEQYF. CDR3 nucleotide sequence: TGTGCCAGCAGCTTCCGGGACAGGTCCAACGAGCAGTACTTC. This chain joins TRBV7-2 and TRBJ2-7; 8 bases line up with TRBD1. The CDR3 extends over 14 amino acids. V lost 3 bases and J lost 5; bases outside the gene matches: 6. Germline assignment: CDR1 SGHTA and CDR2 FQGNSA. Looking up the rest from reference TRBV7-2 and TRBJ2-7 gives the full variable domain: GAGVSQSPSNKVTEKGKDVELRCDPISGHTALYWYRQSLGQGLEFLIYFQGNSAPDKSGLPSDRFSAERTGGSVSTLTIQRTQQEDSAVYLCASSFRDRSNEQYFGPGTRLTVT.

The chain employs TRBV20-1 and TRBJ1-2; TRBD1 matches at 9 bases. Germline V gene data show CDR1 as DFQATT and CDR2 as SNEGSKA (reference sequence). The CDR3 extends over 11 amino acids. With 6 bases clipped from V and 11 bases from J, the junction kept 7 bases outside the gene matches. Here the CDR3 DNA reads TGCAGTGCCAGGGGGACAGGGTTATACACCTTC. It specifies CSARGTGLYTF.

The count of this clone is one. This rearrangement joins TRBV19 to TRBJ1-2; TRBD1 agrees at 7 bases. Germline V gene sequence: CDR1 LNHDA, CDR2 SQIVND (reference sequence). The CDR3 runs 15 residues. The trim removed 5 bases at V and 4 bases at J, leaving 10 bases unmatched. The CDR3 region is CASSLDRDFGYGYTF. The DNA for the CDR3 is TGTGCCAGTAGTCTCGACAGGGATTTTGGCTATGGCTACACCTTC.

For the CDR3, the DNA is TGTGCCAGTAGTAGCCTAGTAGAGGGGGTGCGGTTCTTC. Its translation: CASSSLVEGVRFF. The chain employs TRBV19 and TRBJ2-1, with D tentatively TRBD1 (6 bases). The CDR3 runs 13 residues. Germline CDR1 reads LNHDA; CDR2 reads SQIVND (reference sequence). The V gene lost 4 bases and the J gene lost 15 bases, with 19 bases spanning the gap.

The rearrangement joins TRBV19 to TRBJ1-3; no definite D call. This CDR3 contains 17 residues. The V end lost 9 bases, the J end lost 0 bases, and 21 bases lay between the germline ends. CDR1 LNHDA and CDR2 SQIVND come from the germline V gene (reference sequence). CDR3 sequence (DNA): TGTGCCAGCATCGGACTAGAGGCGGTACACTCTGGAAACACCATATATTTT. Translated: CASIGLEAVHSGNTIYF. Complete variable domain (other parts from reference TRBV19 and TRBJ1-3): DGGITQSPKYLFRKEGQNVTLSCEQNLNHDAMYWYRQDPGQGLRLIYYSQIVNDFQKGDIAEGYSVSREKKESFPLTVTSAQKNPTAFYLCASIGLEAVHSGNTIYFGEGSWLTVV.

This chain uses TRBV7-6 with TRBJ2-7; TRBD1 might be the D (5 bases). The CDR3 extends over 16 amino acids. Germline CDR1 is SGHVS and CDR2 is FNYEAQ. V was pared by 2 bases and J by 4 bases, with 18 bases between. CDR3 protein: CASSLMAGSFLYEQYF. As DNA, the CDR3 is TGTGCCAGCAGCTTAATGGCAGGGTCGTTTTTGTACGAGCAGTACTTC.

The V gene is TRBV7-2, the J gene TRBJ1-2; D is perhaps TRBD1 (5 bases). Germline V lookup: CDR1 SGHTA, CDR2 FQGNSA. This CDR3 is built from 13 residues. The V and J ends lost 7 bases and 2 bases respectively, with 11 bases between them. The CDR3 spells CASKGLGNYGYTF. The CDR3 nucleotides are TGTGCCAGCAAGGGGTTAGGGAACTATGGCTACACCTTC. The full variable domain, rest sourced from reference TRBV7-2 and TRBJ1-2, is GAGVSQSPSNKVTEKGKDVELRCDPISGHTALYWYRQSLGQGLEFLIYFQGNSAPDKSGLPSDRFSAERTGGSVSTLTIQRTQQEDSAVYLCASKGLGNYGYTFGSGTRLTVV.

The J gene is TRBJ1-6, the V gene TRBV10-3; 7 nucleotides agree with TRBD1. Trimming removed 9 bases from V and 8 bases from J; junction bases left unmatched: 7. The CDR3 loop spans 13 amino acids. Germline CDR1 ENHRY, CDR2 SYGVKD. As DNA, the CDR3 is TGTGCCATAAACAGGGGCCGGGATTCACCCCTCCACTTT. Translated: CAINRGRDSPLHF.

J is TRBJ2-1 and V is TRBV11-1, with TRBD2 matching over 12 bases. V was pared by 5 bases and J by 7 bases, with 9 bases of the junction left unmatched. The CDR3 is 16 residues long. Per the germline V gene, CDR1 is SGHAT and CDR2 is FQDESV (reference sequence). As DNA, the CDR3 is TGTGCCAGCAGCCCGAGAAGTCTAGCGGGGGGGAATGAGCAGTTCTTC. Amino acid sequence: CASSPRSLAGGNEQFF.

This clone was recorded once. The chain has TRBV20-1 and TRBJ2-5, with D unclear. The ends were cut back, 7 bases at V and 5 bases at J, with 11 bases in the middle. This CDR3 is 11 amino acids long. CDR1 and CDR2 from the germline V gene are DFQATT and SNEGSKA (reference sequence). The CDR3 protein is CSVSDRETQYF. Here the CDR3 DNA reads TGCAGTGTTAGTGACCGGGAGACCCAGTACTTC.

This sequence joins TRBV18 and TRBJ2-5; D may be TRBD1 (5 bases). The V and J ends lost 0 bases and 5 bases respectively, with 10 bases between them. The CDR3 length is 14 residues. CDR1 KGHSH and CDR2 LQKENI come from the germline V gene. DNA for the CDR3: TGTGCCAGCTCACCACCCTCAGCAGGGGAGACCCAGTACTTC. The encoded protein is CASSPPSAGETQYF.

This chain connects TRBV19 to TRBJ2-1; 12 bases align to TRBD2. CDR3 length: 14 amino acids. Trimming took 6 bases from V and 6 from J; bases not matched to a gene: 3. Germline lookup yields CDR1 LNHDA and CDR2 SQIVND (reference sequence). The DNA of the CDR3 is TGTGCCAGTAGACTAGCGGGAGGTGGCAATGAGCAGTTCTTC. Protein sequence: CASRLAGGGNEQFF.

This clone came up once. CDR3 sequence reads: CATSDQLALLNWDEQFF. In nucleotides, the CDR3 is TGTGCCACCAGTGACCAACTAGCCCTTTTAAATTGGGATGAGCAGTTCTTC. The chain employs TRBV24-1 and TRBJ2-1; D is perhaps TRBD2 (6 bases). The CDR3 consists of 17 residues. V gave up 4 bases and J gave up 8 bases, with 23 bases separating them. CDR1 is KGHDR and CDR2 is SFDVKD in the germline V gene.

Concerning this clone: The same CDR3 also results from other DNA sequences found in this sample. The CDR3 loop is CASSLRGTGGETQYF. In nucleotides, the CDR3 is TGCGCCAGCAGCTTGAGGGGGACAGGGGGAGAGACCCAGTACTTC. V usage is TRBV5-1 and J usage is TRBJ2-5; TRBD1 aligns across 11 bases. V gave up 1 base and J gave up 4 bases; unmatched junction bases: 3. Germline lookup yields CDR1 SGHRS and CDR2 YFSETQ. The CDR3 contains 15 residues.

J is TRBJ2-5 and V is TRBV7-9, with 8 nucleotides matching TRBD2. Losses at the gene ends were 5 bases for V and 4 bases for J; bases not matched to a gene: 6. The CDR3 consists of 14 residues. Germline CDR1 reads SEHNR; CDR2 reads FQNEAQ (reference sequence). The CDR3 DNA is TGTGCCAGCAGCGGCGGACTAGCCGGAGAGACCCAGTACTTC. This sequence encodes CASSGGLAGETQYF.

The chain has TRBV30 and TRBJ2-7; 10 nucleotides line up with TRBD1. V gave up 6 bases and J gave up 5 bases; unmatched junction bases: 10. The CDR3 has 14 residues. Germline CDR1 is GTSNPN and CDR2 is SVGIG (reference sequence). The CDR3 DNA sequence: TGTGCCTGTCACACCCGGGACAGGGGCCACGAGCAGTACTTC. It specifies CACHTRDRGHEQYF.

The chain couples TRBV6-5 to TRBJ1-3; weak D call: TRBD1 (5 bases). Trimming shortened V by 8 bases and J by 7 bases, and 15 bases separated the two germline ends. The CDR3 is 13 residues long. Germline V CDR1 and CDR2: MNHEY, SVGAGI. This chain's CDR3 is CASRGDFGNTIYF. CDR3 nucleotide sequence: TGTGCCAGCCGAGGGGACTTTGGGAACACCATATATTTT.

The chain links TRBV7-8 to TRBJ1-1, with D perhaps TRBD1 (6 bases). The CDR3 is 16 residues long. V lost 2 bases to trimming and J lost 2 bases, with 15 bases between them. CDR1 and CDR2 from the germline V gene are SGHVS and FQNEAQ. The CDR3 spells CASSLQAGTTNTEAFF. For the CDR3, the DNA is TGTGCCAGCAGCTTACAGGCTGGGACAACCAACACTGAAGCTTTCTTT.

The chain combines TRBV28 with TRBJ2-1; D is perhaps TRBD1 (6 bases). Per germline, CDR1 MDHEN and CDR2 SYDVKM. Trimming left V 5 bases short and J 5 bases short, with 10 bases between. This CDR3 spans 13 amino acids. CDR3 sequence (DNA): TGTGCCAGCAGTCAGGGGATTAACAATGAGCAGTTCTTC. Protein product: CASSQGINNEQFF.

V gene TRBV7-8 combines with J gene TRBJ1-3; D is possibly TRBD1 (5 bases). V gave up 4 bases and J gave up 10 bases, with 11 bases separating them. CDR1 and CDR2 (germline): SGHVS, FQNEAQ. The CDR3 has 12 residues. The CDR3 DNA follows: TGTGCCAGCAGCTCAGGCCCAGGGACCATATATTTT. Its protein product is CASSSGPGTIYF.

The V call is TRBV7-2, the J call TRBJ1-1; D ambiguous. CDR1 SGHTA and CDR2 FQGNSA come from the germline V gene. Trimming removed 2 bases from V and 4 bases from J, with 14 bases in between. This CDR3 is built from 15 residues. The CDR3 DNA follows: TGTGCCAGCAGCTTACGGGCGGGCGGCCCCACTGAAGCTTTCTTT. Its translation: CASSLRAGGPTEAFF.

This clone was counted a few times. J is TRBJ1-4 and V is TRBV9, with TRBD1 matching 12 bases. J was trimmed by 6 bases and V by 4 bases; bases with no gene match: 13. Germline CDR1 is SGDLS and CDR2 is YYNGEE. The CDR3 has 18 amino acids. This chain's CDR3 is CASSPKPGQGAGDEKLFF. CDR3 DNA sequence: TGTGCCAGCAGCCCGAAGCCGGGACAGGGGGCCGGTGATGAAAAACTGTTTTTT.

V gene TRBV5-4 combines with J gene TRBJ1-1; 8 bases match TRBD1. V lost 4 bases to trimming and J lost 4 bases; unmatched junction nucleotides: 9. Germline V lookup: CDR1 SGHNT, CDR2 YYREEE (reference sequence). This CDR3 has 15 amino acids. CDR3 in amino acids: CASSTTGAGGTEAFF. The CDR3, as DNA: TGTGCCAGCAGCACGACAGGGGCCGGGGGCACTGAAGCTTTCTTT.

The chain has TRBV6-1 and TRBJ1-2, with 7 bases lining up with TRBD1. Unmatched junction bases numbered 10, after V lost 4 bases and J lost 2 bases. This CDR3 region has 16 residues. Germline V lookup: CDR1 MNHNS, CDR2 SASEGT. The CDR3 nucleotides are TGTGCCAGCAGTGCTTTCTCCGGGACAGCCAACTATGGCTACACCTTC. This encodes CASSAFSGTANYGYTF.

The chain joins TRBV12-3 or TRBV12-4 to TRBJ1-5; no clear D. The CDR3 covers 13 residues. The V and J ends lost 6 bases and 6 bases respectively, with 12 bases between them. This CDR3 is CASSPPRGQPQHF. CDR3 nucleotide sequence: TGTGCCAGCAGCCCCCCTCGAGGTCAGCCCCAGCATTTT.

The chain uses TRBV10-3 and TRBJ1-5; perhaps TRBD1 as D (6 bases). This CDR3 is built from 16 residues. CDR1 is ENHRY and CDR2 is SYGVKD in the germline V gene. The ends were cut back, 3 bases at V and 5 bases at J, with 17 bases in the middle. The CDR3, as DNA: TGTGCCATCAGTGACGGGGGGCGGTCTTCGGATCAGCCCCAGCATTTT. Residues: CAISDGGRSSDQPQHF.

This clone was recorded at least ten times. The chain employs TRBV19 and TRBJ1-5; no clear D. The germline CDR1 and CDR2 sequences are LNHDA and SQIVND (reference sequence). CDR3 size: 15 residues. The V end lost 3 bases, the J end lost 7 bases, and 16 bases lay between the germline ends. The CDR3 loop reads CASSIVSSRRQPQHF. Here the CDR3 DNA reads TGTGCCAGTAGTATCGTCTCCTCCCGCCGGCAGCCCCAGCATTTT.

This sequence joins TRBV9 and TRBJ2-3, with TRBD2 matching over 7 bases. The CDR3 has 14 amino acids. V was clipped by 0 bases and J by 3 bases; unmatched bases: 1. From germline, CDR1 is SGDLS and CDR2 YYNGEE. The CDR3 DNA sequence: TGTGCCAGCAGCGTAGAAGCGGGAACAGATACGCAGTATTTT. Its translation is CASSVEAGTDTQYF.

This clone was detected once. This chain joins TRBV7-2 and TRBJ1-2; 10 positions agree with TRBD1. The CDR3 is 15 amino acids. CDR1 is SGHTA, CDR2 FQGNSA, per germline. Trimming at V came to 5 bases and at J to 3 bases, leaving 6 bases not matched to a gene. CDR3: CASSPRQGAHYGYTF. CDR3 coding DNA: TGTGCCAGCAGCCCACGACAGGGGGCGCACTATGGCTACACCTTC.